This entry concerns a single T cell receptor (beta chain). What it binds is unknown. Every single patient, without exception, relapsed after autologous stem cell transplantation, and brentuximab vedotin exposure varied. The entry originates in a study of PD-1 blockade in classical Hodgkin lymphoma. Whole-study findings and limits: Newly diagnosed patients reportedly had lower baseline TCR diversity than healthy donors.

Data came from immunoSEQ multiplex PCR; TCRdb stores just in-frame clones and leaves some out. The sample carries more than 90,000 clones, around 88% recorded once. The TCR was taken from a human donor with classical Hodgkin lymphoma. The starting material was peripheral blood mononuclear cells (PBMCs), obtained before the second cycle of nivolumab.

CDR3 in DNA: TGCGCCAGCACGTTTCGAGAGCTTTCCTTCGGCACAGATACGCAGTATTTT. Translation gives CASTFRELSFGTDTQYF. V usage is TRBV5-1 and J usage is TRBJ2-3; D is ambiguous. The CDR3 spans 17 residues. The V end lost 6 bases, the J end lost 1 base, and 21 bases lay between the germline ends. Per germline, CDR1 SGHRS and CDR2 YFSETQ.